The following is a T cell receptor beta chain sequence with its context. The sample comes from a study of CD8+CD57+ T cells in acquired aplastic anemia. The CDR3 consists of 15 residues. V shed 5 bases, J shed 0 bases, and the junction held 10 bases outside the gene matches. Germline-derived CDR1 and CDR2 are DFQATT and SNEGSKA (reference sequence). The TCR beta profiling, which covered VDJ combination and CDR3 sequence, was carried out using genomic DNA as the template. One entry per CDR3 protein results from TCRdb running MiXCR on the reads. Altogether 65,000 to 85,000 distinct CDR3 sequences are present, roughly half being singletons, with the ten largest covering about 8.5%.

The chain joins TRBV20-1 to TRBJ2-7; TRBD1 agrees at 7 bases. The TCR sequence derives from a human donor in good health, serving as a control. What was sequenced was sorted CD4+, CD8+, or CD8+CD57+ T cells (not recorded which) from PBMCs. The DNA for the CDR3 is TGCAGTGCTCGCCGGGACAGTGCTCCCTCCTACGAGCAGTACTTC. It yields the protein CSARRDSAPSYEQYF.